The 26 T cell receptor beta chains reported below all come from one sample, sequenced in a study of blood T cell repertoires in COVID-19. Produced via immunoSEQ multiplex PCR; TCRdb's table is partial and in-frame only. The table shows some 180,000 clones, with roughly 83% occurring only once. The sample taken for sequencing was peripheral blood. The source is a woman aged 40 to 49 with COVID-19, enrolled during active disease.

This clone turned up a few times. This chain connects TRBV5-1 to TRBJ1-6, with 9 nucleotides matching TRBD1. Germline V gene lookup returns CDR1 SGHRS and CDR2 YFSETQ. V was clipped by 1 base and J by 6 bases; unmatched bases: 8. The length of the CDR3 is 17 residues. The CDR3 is CASSLTTPGQGNSPLHF. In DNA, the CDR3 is TGCGCCAGCAGCTTGACGACCCCGGGACAGGGTAATTCACCCCTCCACTTT.

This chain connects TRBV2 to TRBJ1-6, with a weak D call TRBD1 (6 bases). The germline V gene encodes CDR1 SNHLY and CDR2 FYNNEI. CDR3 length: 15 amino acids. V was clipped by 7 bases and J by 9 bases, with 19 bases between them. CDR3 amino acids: CASTSEQGSGSPLHF. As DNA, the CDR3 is TGTGCCAGCACCTCGGAACAGGGTTCGGGTTCACCCCTCCACTTT.

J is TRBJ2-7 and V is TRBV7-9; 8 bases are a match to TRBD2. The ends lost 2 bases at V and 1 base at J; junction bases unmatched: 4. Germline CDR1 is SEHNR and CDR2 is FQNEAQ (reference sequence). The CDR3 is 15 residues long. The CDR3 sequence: CASSLTLADSYEQYF. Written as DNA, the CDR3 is TGTGCCAGCAGCTTAACACTAGCGGATTCCTACGAGCAGTACTTC.

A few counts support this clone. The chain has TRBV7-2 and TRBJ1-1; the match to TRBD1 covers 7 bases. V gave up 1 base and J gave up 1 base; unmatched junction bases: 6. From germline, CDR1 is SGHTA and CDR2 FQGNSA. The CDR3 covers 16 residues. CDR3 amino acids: CASSLGPGTENTEAFF. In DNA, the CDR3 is TGTGCCAGCAGCTTAGGGCCAGGGACAGAGAACACTGAAGCTTTCTTT.

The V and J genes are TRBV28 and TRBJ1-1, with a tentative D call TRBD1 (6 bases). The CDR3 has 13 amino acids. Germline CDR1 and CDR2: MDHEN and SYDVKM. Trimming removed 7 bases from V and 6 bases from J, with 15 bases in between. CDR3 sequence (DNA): TGTGCCAGCACCGTACAGGGTGTACCTGAAGCTTTCTTT. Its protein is CASTVQGVPEAFF. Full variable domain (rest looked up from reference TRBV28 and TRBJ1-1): DVKVTQSSRYLVKRTGEKVFLECVQDMDHENMFWYRQDPGLGLRLIYFSYDVKMKEKGDIPEGYSVSREKKERFSLILESASTNQTSMYLCASTVQGVPEAFFGQGTRLTVV.

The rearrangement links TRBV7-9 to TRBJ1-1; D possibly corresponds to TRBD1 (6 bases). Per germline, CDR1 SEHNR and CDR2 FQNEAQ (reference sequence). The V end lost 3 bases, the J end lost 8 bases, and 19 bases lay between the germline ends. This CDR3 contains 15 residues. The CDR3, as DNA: TGTGCCAGCAGCTTCCCAGGGGATGGGGAACTGGAAGCTTTCTTT. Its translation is CASSFPGDGELEAFF. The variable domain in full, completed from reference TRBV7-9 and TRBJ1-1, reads DTGVSQNPRHKITKRGQNVTFRCDPISEHNRLYWYRQTLGQGPEFLTYFQNEAQLEKSRLLSDRFSAERPKGSFSTLEIQRTEQGDSAMYLCASSFPGDGELEAFFGQGTRLTVV.

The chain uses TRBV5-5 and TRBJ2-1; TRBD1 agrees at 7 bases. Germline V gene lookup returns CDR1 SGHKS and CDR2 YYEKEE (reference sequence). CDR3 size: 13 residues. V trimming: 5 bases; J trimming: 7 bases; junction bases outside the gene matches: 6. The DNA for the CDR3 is TGTGCCAGCAGGAATCAGGGGGAAAATGAGCAGTTCTTC. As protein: CASRNQGENEQFF.

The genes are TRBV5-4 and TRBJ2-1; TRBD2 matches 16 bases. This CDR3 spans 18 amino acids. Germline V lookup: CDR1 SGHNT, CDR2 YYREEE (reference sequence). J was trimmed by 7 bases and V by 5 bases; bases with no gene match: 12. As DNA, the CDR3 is TGTGCCAGCAGGCCCGGGACTAGCGGGAGGGCCCTCATTAATGAGCAGTTCTTC. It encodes CASRPGTSGRALINEQFF.

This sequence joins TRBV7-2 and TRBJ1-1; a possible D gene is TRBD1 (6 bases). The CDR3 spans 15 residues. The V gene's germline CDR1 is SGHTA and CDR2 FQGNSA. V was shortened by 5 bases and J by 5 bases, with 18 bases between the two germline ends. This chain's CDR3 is CASSPVQGTNTEAFF. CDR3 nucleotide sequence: TGTGCCAGCAGCCCCGTACAGGGCACCAATACTGAAGCTTTCTTT.

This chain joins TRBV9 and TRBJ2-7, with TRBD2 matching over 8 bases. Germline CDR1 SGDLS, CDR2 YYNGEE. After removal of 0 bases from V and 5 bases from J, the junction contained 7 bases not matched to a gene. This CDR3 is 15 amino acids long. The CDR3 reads CASSVVAGGNNEQYF. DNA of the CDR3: TGTGCCAGCAGCGTAGTTGCGGGAGGTAACAACGAGCAGTACTTC.

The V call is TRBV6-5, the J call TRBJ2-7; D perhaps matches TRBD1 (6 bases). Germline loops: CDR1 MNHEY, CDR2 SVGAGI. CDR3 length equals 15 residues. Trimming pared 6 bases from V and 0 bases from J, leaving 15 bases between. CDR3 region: CASRAQGISSYEQYF. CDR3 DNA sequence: TGTGCCAGCAGAGCACAGGGCATCAGCTCCTACGAGCAGTACTTC.

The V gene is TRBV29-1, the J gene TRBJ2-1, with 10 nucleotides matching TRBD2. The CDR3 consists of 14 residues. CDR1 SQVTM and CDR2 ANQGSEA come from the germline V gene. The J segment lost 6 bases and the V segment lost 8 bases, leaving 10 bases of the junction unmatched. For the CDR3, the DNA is TGCAGCTCTCAGACTAGCGGGTTGAGCAATGAGCAGTTCTTC. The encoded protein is CSSQTSGLSNEQFF.

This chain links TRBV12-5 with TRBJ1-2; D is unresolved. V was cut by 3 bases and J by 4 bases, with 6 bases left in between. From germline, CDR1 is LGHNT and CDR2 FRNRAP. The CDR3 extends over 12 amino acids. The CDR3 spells CASGFSLYGYTF. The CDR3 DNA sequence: TGTGCTAGTGGTTTTAGCCTCTATGGCTACACCTTC.

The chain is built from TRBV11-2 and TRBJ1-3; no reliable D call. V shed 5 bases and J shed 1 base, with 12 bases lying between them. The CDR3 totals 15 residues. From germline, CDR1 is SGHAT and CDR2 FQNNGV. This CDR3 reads CASSLLLASGNTIYF. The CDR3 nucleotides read TGTGCCAGCAGCCTCCTGCTGGCATCTGGAAACACCATATATTTT.

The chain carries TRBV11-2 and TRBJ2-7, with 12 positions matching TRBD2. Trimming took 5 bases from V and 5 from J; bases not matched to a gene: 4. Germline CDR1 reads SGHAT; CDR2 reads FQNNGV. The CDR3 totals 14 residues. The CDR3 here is CASSPRLAGDEQYF. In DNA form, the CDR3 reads TGTGCCAGCAGCCCCCGACTAGCGGGAGACGAGCAGTACTTC.

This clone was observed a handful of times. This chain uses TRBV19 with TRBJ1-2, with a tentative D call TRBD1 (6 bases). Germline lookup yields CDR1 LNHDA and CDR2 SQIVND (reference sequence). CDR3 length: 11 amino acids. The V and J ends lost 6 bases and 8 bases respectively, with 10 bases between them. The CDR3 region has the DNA TGTGCCAGTAGAGGGGGGGACGGCTACACCTTC. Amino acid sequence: CASRGGDGYTF. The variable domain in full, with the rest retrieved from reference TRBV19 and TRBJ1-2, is DGGITQSPKYLFRKEGQNVTLSCEQNLNHDAMYWYRQDPGQGLRLIYYSQIVNDFQKGDIAEGYSVSREKKESFPLTVTSAQKNPTAFYLCASRGGDGYTFGSGTRLTVV.

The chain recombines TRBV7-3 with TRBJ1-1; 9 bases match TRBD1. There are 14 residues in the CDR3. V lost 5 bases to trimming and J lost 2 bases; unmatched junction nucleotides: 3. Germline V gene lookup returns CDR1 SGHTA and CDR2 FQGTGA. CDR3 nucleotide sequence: TGTGCCAGCAGCCCACAGGGGGCAAACACTGAAGCTTTCTTT. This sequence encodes CASSPQGANTEAFF.

The DNA of the CDR3 is TGCGCCAGCAGCTCGACTAGCGGGGCTACAACCCAGTACTTC. As protein: CASSSTSGATTQYF. J is TRBJ2-5 and V is TRBV5-1; the match to TRBD2 covers 11 bases. The J segment lost 8 bases and the V segment lost 3 bases, leaving 6 bases of the junction unmatched. CDR3 length equals 14 residues. Germline V gene data show CDR1 as SGHRS and CDR2 as YFSETQ.

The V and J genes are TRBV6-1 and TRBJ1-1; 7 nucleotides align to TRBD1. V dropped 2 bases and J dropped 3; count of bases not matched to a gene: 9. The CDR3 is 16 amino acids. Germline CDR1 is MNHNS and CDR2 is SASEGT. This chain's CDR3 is CASSETQGVRDTEAFF. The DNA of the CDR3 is TGTGCCAGCAGTGAAACCCAGGGGGTGAGGGACACTGAAGCTTTCTTT.

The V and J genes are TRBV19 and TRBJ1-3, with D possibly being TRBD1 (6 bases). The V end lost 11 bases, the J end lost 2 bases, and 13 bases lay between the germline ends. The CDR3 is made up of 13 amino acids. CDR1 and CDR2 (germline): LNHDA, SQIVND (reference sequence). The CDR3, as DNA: TGTGCCTCCCAAAGGACAGCTGGAAACACCATATATTTT. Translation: CASQRTAGNTIYF.

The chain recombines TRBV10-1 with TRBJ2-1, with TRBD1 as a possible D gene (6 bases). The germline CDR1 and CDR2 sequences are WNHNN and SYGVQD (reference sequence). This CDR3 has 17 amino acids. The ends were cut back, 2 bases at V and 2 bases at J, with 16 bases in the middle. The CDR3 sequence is CASSENEGDQAYNEQFF. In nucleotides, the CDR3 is TGCGCCAGCAGTGAGAATGAGGGGGATCAGGCCTACAATGAGCAGTTCTTC.

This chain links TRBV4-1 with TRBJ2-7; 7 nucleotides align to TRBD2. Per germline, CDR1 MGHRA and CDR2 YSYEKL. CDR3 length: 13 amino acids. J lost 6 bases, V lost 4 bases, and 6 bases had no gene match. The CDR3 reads CASSLGEGGEQYF. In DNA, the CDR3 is TGCGCCAGCAGCCTTGGGGAGGGCGGCGAGCAGTACTTC.

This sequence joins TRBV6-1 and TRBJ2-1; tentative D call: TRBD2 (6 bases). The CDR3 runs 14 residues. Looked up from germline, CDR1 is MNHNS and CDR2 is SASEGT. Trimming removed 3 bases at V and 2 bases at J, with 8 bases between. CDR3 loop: CASSEGGAYNEQFF. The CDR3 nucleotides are TGTGCCAGCAGTGAGGGCGGGGCCTACAATGAGCAGTTCTTC.

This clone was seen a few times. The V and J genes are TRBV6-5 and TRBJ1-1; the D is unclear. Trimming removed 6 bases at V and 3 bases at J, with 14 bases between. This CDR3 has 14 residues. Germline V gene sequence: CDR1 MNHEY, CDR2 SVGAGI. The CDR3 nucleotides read TGTGCCAGCAGGAAAGACCCGGGGTACACTGAAGCTTTCTTT. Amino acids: CASRKDPGYTEAFF.

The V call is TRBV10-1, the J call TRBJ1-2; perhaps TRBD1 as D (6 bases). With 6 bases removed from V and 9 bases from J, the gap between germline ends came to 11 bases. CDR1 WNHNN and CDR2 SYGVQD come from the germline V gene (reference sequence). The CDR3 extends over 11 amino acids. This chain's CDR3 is CASSPDRSYTF. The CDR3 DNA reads TGCGCCAGCAGCCCCGACAGGAGCTACACCTTC.

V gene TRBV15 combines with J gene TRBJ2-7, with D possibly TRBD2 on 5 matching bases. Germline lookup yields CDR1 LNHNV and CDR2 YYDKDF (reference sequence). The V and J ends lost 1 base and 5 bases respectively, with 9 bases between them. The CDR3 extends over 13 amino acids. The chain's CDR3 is CATSRVGRNEQYF. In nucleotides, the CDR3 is TGTGCCACCAGCAGAGTTGGGAGAAACGAGCAGTACTTC.